This TCR beta chain was obtained from a study of T cells expressing NK-cell markers. This CDR3 has 13 residues. Germline CDR1 is GTSNPN and CDR2 is SVGIG (reference sequence). For each CDR3 protein, TCRdb gives one entry from its re-call of the 5' RACE reads, without DNA. The clone table shows more than 90,000 distinct CDR3 sequences, with the ten largest holding about 18%. Sequencing was carried out using blood T cells: a sorted CD56 or NKG2C T cell subset, CD4+ or CD8+ T cells, or bulk PBMC T cells (not recorded which). The sequence derives from a woman aged 18-70 years in good health. The chain couples TRBV30 to TRBJ2-1; absent DNA, TCRdb's TRBD2 call cannot be checked. CDR3 sequence reads: CAWSVSGVNEQFF. Filled out from reference TRBV30 and TRBJ2-1, the complete variable domain reads SQTIHQWPATLVQPVGSPLSLECTVEGTSNPNLYWYRQAAGRGLQLLFYSVGIGQISSEVPQNLSASRPQDRQFILSSKKLLLSDSGFYLCAWSVSGVNEQFFGPGTRLTVL.